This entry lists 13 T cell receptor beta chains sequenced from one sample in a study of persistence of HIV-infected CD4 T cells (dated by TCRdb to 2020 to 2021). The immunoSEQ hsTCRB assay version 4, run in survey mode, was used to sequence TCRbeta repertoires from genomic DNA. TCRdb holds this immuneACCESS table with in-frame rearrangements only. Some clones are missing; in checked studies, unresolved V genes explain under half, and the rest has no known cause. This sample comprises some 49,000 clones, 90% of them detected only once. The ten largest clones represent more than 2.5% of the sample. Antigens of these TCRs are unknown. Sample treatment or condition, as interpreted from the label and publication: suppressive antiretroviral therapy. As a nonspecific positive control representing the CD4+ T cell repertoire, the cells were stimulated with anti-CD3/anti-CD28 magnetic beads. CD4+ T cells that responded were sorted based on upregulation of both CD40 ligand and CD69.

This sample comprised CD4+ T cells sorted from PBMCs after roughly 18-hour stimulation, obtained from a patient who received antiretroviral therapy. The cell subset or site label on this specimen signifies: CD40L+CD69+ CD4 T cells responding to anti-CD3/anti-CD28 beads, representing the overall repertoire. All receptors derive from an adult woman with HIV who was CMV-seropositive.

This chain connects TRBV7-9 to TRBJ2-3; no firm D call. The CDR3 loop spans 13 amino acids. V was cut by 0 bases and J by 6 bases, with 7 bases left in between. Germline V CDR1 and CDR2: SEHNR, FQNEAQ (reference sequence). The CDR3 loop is CASSLAGWDTQYF. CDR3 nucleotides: TGTGCCAGCAGCTTAGCAGGGTGGGATACGCAGTATTTT.

CDR3 in DNA: TGTGCCAGCGGGCGGGGGGGCCCCACCAATGAGCAGTTCTTC. It translates to CASGRGGPTNEQFF. The rearrangement links TRBV2 to TRBJ2-1; the match to TRBD2 covers 9 bases. Germline CDR1 SNHLY, CDR2 FYNNEI. J lost 6 bases, V lost 8 bases, and 8 bases had no gene match. This CDR3 has 14 residues.

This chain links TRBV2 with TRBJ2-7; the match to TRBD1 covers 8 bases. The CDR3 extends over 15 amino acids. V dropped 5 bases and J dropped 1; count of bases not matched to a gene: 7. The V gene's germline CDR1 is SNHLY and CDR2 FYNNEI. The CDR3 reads CASSFQRQGSYEQYF. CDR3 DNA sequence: TGTGCCAGCAGTTTCCAACGACAGGGGTCCTACGAGCAGTACTTC.

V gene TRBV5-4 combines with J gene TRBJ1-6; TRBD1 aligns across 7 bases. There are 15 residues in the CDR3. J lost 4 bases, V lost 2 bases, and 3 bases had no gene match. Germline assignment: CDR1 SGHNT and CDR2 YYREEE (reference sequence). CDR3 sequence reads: CASSLQGTYNSPLHF. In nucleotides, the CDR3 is TGTGCCAGCAGCTTACAGGGGACTTATAATTCACCCCTCCACTTT.

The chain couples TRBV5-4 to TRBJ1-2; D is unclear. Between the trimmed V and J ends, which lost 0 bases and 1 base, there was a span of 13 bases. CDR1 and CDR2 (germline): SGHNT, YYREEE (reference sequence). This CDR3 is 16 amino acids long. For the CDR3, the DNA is TGTGCCAGCAGCTTGGCCGGACCCCTATATAACTATGGCTACACCTTC. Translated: CASSLAGPLYNYGYTF.

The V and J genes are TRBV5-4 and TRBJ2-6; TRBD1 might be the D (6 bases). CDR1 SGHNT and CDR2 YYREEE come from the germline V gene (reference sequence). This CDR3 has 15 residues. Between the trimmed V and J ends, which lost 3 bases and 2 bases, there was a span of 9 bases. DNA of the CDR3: TGTGCCAGCAGCTACAGGGAACCTGGGGCCAACGTCCTGACTTTC. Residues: CASSYREPGANVLTF.

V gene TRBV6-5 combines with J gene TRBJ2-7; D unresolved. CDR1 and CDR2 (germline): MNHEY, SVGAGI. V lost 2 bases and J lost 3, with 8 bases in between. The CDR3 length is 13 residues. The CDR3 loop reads CASSYGDYYEQYF. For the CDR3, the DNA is TGTGCCAGCAGTTACGGGGATTACTACGAGCAGTACTTC.

The CDR3 loop is CATSRGGPNEQYF. The CDR3 nucleotides read TGTGCCACCTCCCGGGGGGGCCCTAACGAGCAGTACTTC. The chain joins TRBV27 to TRBJ2-7, with 8 bases aligning to TRBD2. The V segment lost 10 bases and the J segment 5 bases; nucleotides outside the gene matches: 10. The CDR3 sequence is 13 residues long. CDR1 and CDR2 (germline): MNHEY, SMNVEV (reference sequence).

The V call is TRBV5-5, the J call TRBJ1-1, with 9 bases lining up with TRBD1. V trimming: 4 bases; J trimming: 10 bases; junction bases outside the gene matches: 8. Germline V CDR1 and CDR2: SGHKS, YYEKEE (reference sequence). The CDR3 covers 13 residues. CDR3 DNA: TGTGCCAGCAGCGAAGGGACAGGGCGGACAGCTTTCTTT. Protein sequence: CASSEGTGRTAFF.

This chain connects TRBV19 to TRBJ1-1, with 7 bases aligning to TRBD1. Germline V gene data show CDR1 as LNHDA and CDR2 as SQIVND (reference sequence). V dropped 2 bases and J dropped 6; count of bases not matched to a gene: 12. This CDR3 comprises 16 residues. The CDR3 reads CASSISPGTVGSEAFF. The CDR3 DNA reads TGTGCCAGTAGTATATCTCCCGGGACAGTAGGTTCTGAAGCTTTCTTT.

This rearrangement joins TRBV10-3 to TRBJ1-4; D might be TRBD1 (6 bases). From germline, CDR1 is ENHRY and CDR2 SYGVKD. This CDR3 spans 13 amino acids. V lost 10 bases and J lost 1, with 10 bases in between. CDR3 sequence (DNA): TGTGCCACCAGGGACATAACTAATGAAAAACTGTTTTTT. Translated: CATRDITNEKLFF.

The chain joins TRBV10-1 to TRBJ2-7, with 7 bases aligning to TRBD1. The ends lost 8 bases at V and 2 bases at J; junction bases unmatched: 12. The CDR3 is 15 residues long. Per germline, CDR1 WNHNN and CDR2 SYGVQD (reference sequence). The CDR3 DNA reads TGCGCCAGCGGACCCCGGGACAGAGAAACCTACGAGCAGTACTTC. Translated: CASGPRDRETYEQYF.

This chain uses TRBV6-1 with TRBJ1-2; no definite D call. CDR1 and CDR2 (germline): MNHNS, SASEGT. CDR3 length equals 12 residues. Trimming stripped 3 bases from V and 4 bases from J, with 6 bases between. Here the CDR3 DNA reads TGTGCCAGCAGTGAGGGGAGCTATGGCTACACCTTC. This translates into CASSEGSYGYTF.